This entry lists 30 T cell receptor beta chains sequenced from one sample in a study of blood T cell repertoires in COVID-19. Libraries were prepared by immunoSEQ multiplex PCR; TCRdb keeps only in-frame clonotypes and omits some of them. The table lists about 210,000 clones, less than 90% of them singletons. Sample: peripheral blood. These receptors were collected from a man in his 70s with acute or convalescent COVID-19.

The J gene is TRBJ2-7, the V gene TRBV5-6; TRBD1 agrees at 8 bases. The CDR3 is 16 amino acids. V lost 6 bases, J lost 3 bases, and 14 bases stayed unmatched. CDR1 is SGHDT, CDR2 YYEEEE, per germline. The CDR3 region is CASTLSSGQGFYEQYF. The CDR3, as DNA: TGTGCCAGCACTCTAAGCTCAGGACAGGGTTTCTACGAGCAGTACTTC.

The V and J genes are TRBV24-1 and TRBJ1-3, with TRBD1 matching over 7 bases. The CDR3 extends over 14 amino acids. Per germline, CDR1 KGHDR and CDR2 SFDVKD. The V segment lost 3 bases and the J segment 4 bases; nucleotides outside the gene matches: 2. CDR3 loop: CATSDMGQGNTIYF. CDR3 bases: TGTGCCACCAGTGATATGGGACAGGGAAACACCATATATTTT.

This clone showed up just once. The rearrangement links TRBV25-1 to TRBJ1-4; D may be TRBD1 (5 bases). CDR1 is MGHDK and CDR2 is SYGVNS in the germline V gene. The V end was cut by 1 base, the J end by 6 bases, with 9 bases between. This CDR3 has 14 amino acids. The CDR3 sequence: CASSESRGYEKLFF. DNA for the CDR3: TGTGCCAGCAGTGAATCAAGGGGATATGAAAAACTGTTTTTT.

The chain carries TRBV6-6 and TRBJ2-7, with D uncertain. The CDR3 sequence is 14 residues long. The germline CDR1 and CDR2 sequences are MNHNY and SVGAGI (reference sequence). Trimming removed 2 bases at V and 3 bases at J, with 11 bases between. The CDR3: CASSYPGSSYEQYF. CDR3 nucleotide sequence: TGTGCCAGCAGTTACCCCGGGTCTAGCTACGAGCAGTACTTC.

CDR3 nucleotide sequence: TGTGCCAGCAGCTTCGGGACAACCTACACCTCTAACTATGGCTACACCTTC. Protein product: CASSFGTTYTSNYGYTF. The chain is built from TRBV7-2 and TRBJ1-2; maybe TRBD1 (6 bases). CDR3 length: 17 residues. Per the germline V gene, CDR1 is SGHTA and CDR2 is FQGNSA. V was trimmed by 3 bases and J by 0 bases, leaving 17 bases between them.

This chain links TRBV7-2 with TRBJ2-5; no reliable D call. The V and J ends lost 1 base and 5 bases respectively, with 14 bases between them. The CDR3 sequence is 15 residues long. The V gene's germline CDR1 is SGHTA and CDR2 FQGNSA. The DNA for the CDR3 is TGTGCCAGCAGCTTAGTGGCGGAGCGCGCCGAGACCCAGTACTTC. It translates to CASSLVAERAETQYF.

The rearrangement joins TRBV5-1 to TRBJ2-7; 11 bases are shared with TRBD1. The V segment lost 4 bases and the J segment 3 bases; nucleotides outside the gene matches: 3. The CDR3 loop spans 14 amino acids. Germline V gene data show CDR1 as SGHRS and CDR2 as YFSETQ. The CDR3 bases are TGCGCCAGCAGCCCGGGACAGGGGGTCTACGAGCAGTACTTC. Translation: CASSPGQGVYEQYF.

V is TRBV5-4 and J is TRBJ1-2, with D maybe TRBD1 (6 bases). Deletions cut 2 bases from V and 4 bases from J, with 15 bases between. Germline V lookup: CDR1 SGHNT, CDR2 YYREEE (reference sequence). This CDR3 has 15 residues. The CDR3 nucleotides are TGTGCCAGCAGCTTCGCGAACAGGGCAGCCTATGGCTACACCTTC. Protein product: CASSFANRAAYGYTF.

This clone was observed a single time. The V gene is TRBV3-1 (or the pseudogene TRBV3-2), the J gene TRBJ2-7, with D possibly being TRBD1 (7 bases). Trimming cost V 4 bases and J 6 bases, with 16 bases left between them. Germline CDR1 is LGHDT and CDR2 is YNNKEL (reference sequence). The CDR3 has 14 residues. The CDR3 here is CASSPRQGGGEQYF. CDR3 coding DNA: TGTGCCAGCAGCCCCCGACAGGGAGGCGGCGAGCAGTACTTC.

The rearrangement uses TRBV5-1 and TRBJ1-1; tentative D call: TRBD1 (6 bases). The CDR3 consists of 14 residues. The V gene lost 4 bases and the J gene lost 4 bases, with 14 bases spanning the gap. Per the germline V gene, CDR1 is SGHRS and CDR2 is YFSETQ. CDR3 nucleotides: TGCGCCAGCAGCCAACAGGGAGGGGTCACTGAAGCTTTCTTT. Protein product: CASSQQGGVTEAFF.

The chain couples TRBV2 to TRBJ1-4; 7 positions agree with TRBD1. The CDR3 spans 14 residues. The V gene end was trimmed by 7 bases and the J gene end by 3 bases; junction bases not matched to a gene: 5. CDR1 and CDR2 from the germline V gene are SNHLY and FYNNEI. The CDR3 bases are TGTGCCAGCACGTACAGGGGTGCTAATGAAAAACTGTTTTTT. Protein product: CASTYRGANEKLFF.

The genes are TRBV5-4 and TRBJ2-7; 10 nucleotides line up with TRBD1. Losses at the gene ends were 3 bases for V and 4 bases for J; bases not matched to a gene: 10. The germline gives CDR1 SGHNT, CDR2 YYREEE (reference sequence). CDR3 length: 16 residues. CDR3 residues: CASSYRTGGSFYEQYF. CDR3 nucleotides: TGTGCCAGCAGCTATCGGACAGGGGGATCCTTTTACGAGCAGTACTTC.

The chain links TRBV13 to TRBJ1-2, with a possible D match to TRBD1 (6 bases). The germline CDR1 and CDR2 sequences are PRHDT and FYEKMQ (reference sequence). V dropped 2 bases and J dropped 6 bases, with 13 bases sitting between them. The CDR3 covers 14 residues. Here the CDR3 DNA reads TGTGCCAGCAGCTTACTGTACAGGGACGATGGCTACACCTTC. As protein: CASSLLYRDDGYTF.

The chain carries TRBV7-3 and TRBJ1-1; a weak D match, TRBD1 (6 bases). CDR1 and CDR2 from the germline V gene are SGHTA and FQGTGA. The germline V and J ends were trimmed by 7 bases and 7 bases, with 19 bases remaining between them. The CDR3 extends over 14 amino acids. CDR3 DNA: TGTGCCAGCATACTCCAGCAGGGGATCGGTGAAGCTTTCTTT. This encodes CASILQQGIGEAFF.

The rearrangement joins TRBV5-1 to TRBJ2-3; D possibly corresponds to TRBD2 (5 bases). Deletions cut 4 bases from V and 5 bases from J, with 20 bases between. The germline V gene has CDR1 SGHRS and CDR2 YFSETQ. The CDR3 length is 16 residues. The CDR3 sequence is CASSPKIGGWRDTQYF. Written as DNA, the CDR3 is TGCGCCAGCAGCCCGAAAATCGGCGGGTGGAGAGATACGCAGTATTTT.

The chain carries TRBV28 and TRBJ2-7; TRBD2 agrees at 8 bases. Looked up from germline, CDR1 is MDHEN and CDR2 is SYDVKM. With V trimmed by 4 bases and J by 6 bases, 5 bases remained unmatched. The CDR3 is 13 residues long. CDR3 residues: CASSYPGGAEQYF. The CDR3 DNA reads as TGTGCCAGCAGTTACCCGGGGGGGGCCGAGCAGTACTTC.

The V and J genes are TRBV18 and TRBJ2-2, with TRBD2 identical over 14 bases. The ends lost 4 bases at V and 0 bases at J; junction bases unmatched: 7. The CDR3 covers 19 residues. CDR1 is KGHSH, CDR2 LQKENI, per germline. CDR3 region: CASSQMGLAGASNTGELFF. The CDR3 DNA reads as TGTGCCAGCTCACAGATGGGACTAGCGGGAGCGTCGAACACCGGGGAGCTGTTTTTT.

V gene TRBV27 combines with J gene TRBJ2-1; 11 nucleotides agree with TRBD2. V gave up 8 bases and J gave up 5 bases; unmatched junction bases: 8. Germline V gene lookup returns CDR1 MNHEY and CDR2 SMNVEV (reference sequence). The CDR3 sequence is 15 residues long. CDR3 nucleotide sequence: TGTGCCAGCGGAATAGGGACTAGCGGAAACAATGAGCAGTTCTTC. This encodes CASGIGTSGNNEQFF.

This clone was seen only once. The chain couples TRBV4-2 to TRBJ2-6, with D tentatively TRBD2 (5 bases). Per the germline V gene, CDR1 is LGHNA and CDR2 is YNFKEQ. V was cut by 2 bases and J by 2 bases, with 13 bases left in between. The CDR3 extends over 17 amino acids. The CDR3 region has the DNA TGTGCCAGCAGCCAACGATCGGCCGGGGCTGGGGCCAACGTCCTGACTTTC. Protein product: CASSQRSAGAGANVLTF.

The chain combines TRBV11-2 with TRBJ2-3, with 9 bases identical to TRBD2. The CDR3 is 16 amino acids. The germline CDR1 and CDR2 sequences are SGHAT and FQNNGV. V gave up 4 bases and J gave up 2 bases; unmatched junction bases: 7. CDR3 amino acids: CASSSGAGGLTDTQYF. Written as DNA, the CDR3 is TGTGCCAGCAGCTCTGGAGCGGGAGGTCTCACAGATACGCAGTATTTT. The full variable domain, completed using reference TRBV11-2 and TRBJ2-3, is EAGVAQSPRYKIIEKRQSVAFWCNPISGHATLYWYQQILGQGPKLLIQFQNNGVVDDSQLPKDRFSAERLKGVDSTLKIQPAKLEDSAVYLCASSSGAGGLTDTQYFGPGTRLTVL.

The rearrangement joins TRBV7-9 to TRBJ2-1; 12 nucleotides line up with TRBD2. In germline, CDR1 is SEHNR, CDR2 FQNEAQ (reference sequence). The CDR3 extends over 18 amino acids. Germline trimming cut 2 bases from V and 3 bases from J; bases unmatched to any gene: 8. In DNA form, the CDR3 reads TGTGCCAGCAGCTTACGGGAACTAGCGGGAGGCGTCTACAATGAGCAGTTCTTC. Translating it yields CASSLRELAGGVYNEQFF.

The gene calls are TRBV19 and TRBJ2-3; D perhaps matches TRBD1 (6 bases). This CDR3 comprises 15 residues. Per the germline V gene, CDR1 is LNHDA and CDR2 is SQIVND (reference sequence). With 1 base removed from V and 9 bases from J, the gap between germline ends came to 17 bases. The CDR3 bases are TGTGCCAGTAGTATAGTGACAGGAACTAGAGCGACGCAGTATTTT. Its translation: CASSIVTGTRATQYF.

This chain uses TRBV19 with TRBJ1-1; D may be TRBD1 (6 bases). The CDR3 sequence is 13 residues long. The ends were cut back, 8 bases at V and 0 bases at J, with 10 bases in the middle. CDR1 and CDR2 (germline): LNHDA, SQIVND (reference sequence). DNA for the CDR3: TGTGCCAGTGGCGGACAGTTGAACACTGAAGCTTTCTTT. Protein product: CASGGQLNTEAFF.

This sequence joins TRBV2 and TRBJ1-2; 8 bases line up with TRBD1. The CDR3 totals 14 residues. Trimming cost V 6 bases and J 8 bases; bases outside gene matches: 11. Germline V gene sequence: CDR1 SNHLY, CDR2 FYNNEI. DNA for the CDR3: TGTGCCAGCAGCCTTGGACAGGGAGGGGAAGGCTACACCTTC. Amino acids: CASSLGQGGEGYTF. The entire variable domain, with the rest obtained from reference TRBV2 and TRBJ1-2, is as follows: EPEVTQTPSHQVTQMGQEVILRCVPISNHLYFYWYRQILGQKVEFLVSFYNNEISEKSEIFDDQFSVERPDGSNFTLKIRSTKLEDSAMYFCASSLGQGGEGYTFGSGTRLTVV.

This sequence joins TRBV3-1 (or the pseudogene TRBV3-2) and TRBJ1-1, with D perhaps TRBD1 (6 bases). The CDR3 totals 13 residues. V lost 4 bases and J 8 bases, leaving 14 bases between the germline ends. Germline CDR1 reads LGHDT; CDR2 reads YNNKEL (reference sequence). This CDR3 reads CASSPAGTSEAFF. CDR3 sequence (DNA): TGTGCCAGCAGCCCGGCAGGGACATCCGAAGCTTTCTTT.

The V and J genes are TRBV5-6 and TRBJ2-6; 9 bases are a match to TRBD1. V shed 1 base, J shed 1 base, and the junction held 6 bases outside the gene matches. Germline V CDR1 and CDR2: SGHDT, YYEEEE. The CDR3 is 18 residues long. DNA for the CDR3: TGTGCCAGCAGCTTGATGGGACAGGGATTTTCTGGGGCCAACGTCCTGACTTTC. Its protein product is CASSLMGQGFSGANVLTF. Looking up the rest from reference TRBV5-6 and TRBJ2-6 gives the full variable domain: DAGVTQSPTHLIKTRGQQVTLRCSPKSGHDTVSWYQQALGQGPQFIFQYYEEEERQRGNFPDRFSGHQFPNYSSELNVNALLLGDSALYLCASSLMGQGFSGANVLTFGAGSRLTVL.

The chain has TRBV4-1 and TRBJ1-6; D is perhaps TRBD1 (5 bases). V lost 4 bases, J lost 6 bases, and 10 bases lay in between. The germline gives CDR1 MGHRA, CDR2 YSYEKL. The CDR3 sequence is 14 residues long. Here the CDR3 reads CASSREDTNSPLHF. As DNA, the CDR3 is TGCGCCAGCAGCCGGGAGGACACTAATTCACCCCTCCACTTT.

The chain is built from TRBV29-1 and TRBJ2-2; the D gene is possibly TRBD2 (6 bases). The CDR3 consists of 14 residues. CDR1 SQVTM and CDR2 ANQGSEA come from the germline V gene. V was cut by 7 bases and J by 3 bases, with 15 bases left in between. The CDR3 DNA follows: TGCAGCGCCGCAATAATAGCGGACACCGGGGAGCTGTTTTTT. Translated: CSAAIIADTGELFF.

The chain uses TRBV18 and TRBJ2-5; D is uncertain. The CDR3 runs to 13 residues. Germline CDR1 KGHSH, CDR2 LQKENI. V was cut by 4 bases and J by 1 base, with 7 bases left in between. CDR3 in DNA: TGTGCCAGCTCACTGAACGGCCAAGAGACCCAGTACTTC. This encodes CASSLNGQETQYF.

The chain carries TRBV9 and TRBJ1-3; 7 bases agree with TRBD1. The CDR3 has 15 residues. Trimming cost V 2 bases and J 0 bases; bases outside gene matches: 2. CDR1 and CDR2 from the germline V gene are SGDLS and YYNGEE. The CDR3 spells CASSVTGNSGNTIYF. The CDR3 DNA reads TGTGCCAGCAGCGTGACAGGGAACTCTGGAAACACCATATATTTT.